These 21 T cell receptor beta chains share one sample of origin, sequenced in a study of blood T cell repertoires in COVID-19. Profiling relied on immunoSEQ multiplex PCR, and the TCRdb table lists in-frame clones only, not all of them. This table holds 200,000 to 250,000 clones, approximately 87% found once. Sequencing was done on a sample of peripheral blood. Receptors were obtained from a man aged 55 to 70 with acute or convalescent COVID-19.

The genes are TRBV29-1 and TRBJ2-1; TRBD1 matches 12 bases. CDR1 is SQVTM, CDR2 ANQGSEA, per germline. V trimming: 1 base; J trimming: 7 bases; junction bases outside the gene matches: 5. The CDR3 sequence is 15 residues long. The DNA of the CDR3 is TGCAGCGTTGAAGGGGGACAGGGGGCTAGGAATGAGCAGTTCTTC. It is translated as CSVEGGQGARNEQFF.

The CDR3 region has the DNA TGCAGCTTTTTGGGGAGGGAATATGGCTACACCTTC. Residues: CSFLGREYGYTF. The chain uses TRBV29-1 and TRBJ1-2; D not resolved. The germline V gene has CDR1 SQVTM and CDR2 ANQGSEA. This CDR3 is 12 amino acids long. V lost 8 bases to trimming and J lost 5 bases, with 15 bases between them.

The chain is built from TRBV19 and TRBJ2-1, with 12 bases matching TRBD2. The CDR3 length is 17 residues. The V gene's germline CDR1 is LNHDA and CDR2 SQIVND (reference sequence). Unmatched junction bases numbered 8, after V lost 7 bases and J lost 1 base. The CDR3 bases are TGTGCCAGTACCACGGCTAGCGGGAGGGCGTCCTACAATGAGCAGTTCTTC. It is translated as CASTTASGRASYNEQFF.

This sequence joins TRBV5-1 and TRBJ2-3; D possibly corresponds to TRBD1 (5 bases). The length of the CDR3 is 15 residues. Between the trimmed V and J ends, which lost 2 bases and 0 bases, there was a span of 10 bases. From germline, CDR1 is SGHRS and CDR2 YFSETQ. CDR3 protein: CASSLEGASTDTQYF. The CDR3 coding sequence is TGCGCCAGCAGCTTAGAAGGGGCAAGCACAGATACGCAGTATTTT.

This rearrangement joins TRBV15 to TRBJ2-5; 8 nucleotides match TRBD2. V lost 3 bases, J lost 5 bases, and 14 bases stayed unmatched. Germline CDR1 and CDR2: LNHNV and YYDKDF (reference sequence). The CDR3 loop spans 17 amino acids. As DNA, the CDR3 is TGTGCCACCAGCAGGTCGTCGGTAGCGGGAATGGGGGAGACCCAGTACTTC. It yields the protein CATSRSSVAGMGETQYF.

This rearrangement joins TRBV11-3 to TRBJ2-1; TRBD1 matches at 10 bases. CDR3 size: 16 residues. Trimming removed 5 bases from V and 2 bases from J; junction bases left unmatched: 6. CDR1 is SGHNT, CDR2 YENEEA, per germline. CDR3 in DNA: TGTGCCAGCAGCCCCCCAGGGACAGGGGCCTACAATGAGCAGTTCTTC. Translation gives CASSPPGTGAYNEQFF.

The chain joins TRBV10-2 to TRBJ1-5; 9 bases are a match to TRBD1. The CDR3 loop spans 14 amino acids. V was pared by 4 bases and J by 4 bases, with 2 bases of the junction left unmatched. In germline, CDR1 is WSHSY, CDR2 SAAADI. This CDR3 reads CASSGQGVNQPQHF. The CDR3 DNA follows: TGCGCCAGCAGTGGACAGGGGGTAAATCAGCCCCAGCATTTT.

The chain has TRBV9 and TRBJ2-7; 8 positions match TRBD2. The CDR3 length is 14 residues. Germline-derived CDR1 and CDR2 are SGDLS and YYNGEE. V shed 3 bases, J shed 3 bases, and the junction held 5 bases outside the gene matches. The CDR3 spells CASSESGGGYEQYF. CDR3 sequence (DNA): TGTGCCAGCAGCGAAAGCGGGGGAGGCTACGAGCAGTACTTC. Drawing the rest from reference TRBV9 and TRBJ2-7, the complete variable domain is DSGVTQTPKHLITATGQRVTLRCSPRSGDLSVYWYQQSLDQGLQFLIQYYNGEERAKGNILERFSAQQFPDLHSELNLSSLELGDSALYFCASSESGGGYEQYFGPGTRLTVT.

The chain recombines TRBV6-5 with TRBJ1-1, with 7 bases that match TRBD1. After removal of 6 bases from V and 6 bases from J, the junction contained 7 bases not matched to a gene. Germline-derived CDR1 and CDR2 are MNHEY and SVGAGI. The CDR3 spans 13 residues. The CDR3 sequence: CASSRDRDAEAFF. The CDR3 DNA follows: TGTGCCAGCAGCCGAGACAGGGACGCTGAAGCTTTCTTT.

The chain links TRBV24-1 to TRBJ2-7; 14 nucleotides align to TRBD2. This CDR3 comprises 16 residues. Germline CDR1 reads KGHDR; CDR2 reads SFDVKD. Germline trimming cut 3 bases from V and 2 bases from J; bases unmatched to any gene: 2. The CDR3 nucleotides are TGTGCCACCAGTGATCGGACTAGCGGGAGGACCTACGAGCAGTACTTC. This encodes CATSDRTSGRTYEQYF.

The rearrangement links TRBV6-5 to TRBJ2-1; tentatively, D is TRBD2 (6 bases). Trimming left V 4 bases short and J 7 bases short, with 20 bases between. Germline CDR1 is MNHEY and CDR2 is SVGAGI. The CDR3 totals 16 residues. The CDR3 region has the DNA TGTGCCAGCAGTTCTACTCGTCAGAGTGGGGGGAATGAGCAGTTCTTC. Protein: CASSSTRQSGGNEQFF.

A word on this clone: This sample includes further DNA sequences coding for the same CDR3. The chain joins TRBV28 to TRBJ1-2, with TRBD1 identical over 9 bases. The junction had 3 bases not matched to a gene; V was cut back by 3 bases and J by 7 bases. Germline CDR1 reads MDHEN; CDR2 reads SYDVKM. The length of the CDR3 is 13 residues. The CDR3: CASSLNRGLGYTF. CDR3 sequence (DNA): TGTGCCAGCAGTTTGAACAGGGGGCTTGGCTACACCTTC.

The rearrangement links TRBV5-6 to TRBJ2-7; 9 nucleotides match TRBD1. Germline CDR1 reads SGHDT; CDR2 reads YYEEEE. V dropped 4 bases and J dropped 2; count of bases not matched to a gene: 7. The CDR3 covers 15 residues. The CDR3 region is CASSPLGDRAYEQYF. CDR3 nucleotides: TGTGCCAGCAGCCCTCTGGGGGACAGGGCCTACGAGCAGTACTTC. Together with reference TRBV5-6 and TRBJ2-7, the CDR3 gives the full variable domain: DAGVTQSPTHLIKTRGQQVTLRCSPKSGHDTVSWYQQALGQGPQFIFQYYEEEERQRGNFPDRFSGHQFPNYSSELNVNALLLGDSALYLCASSPLGDRAYEQYFGPGTRLTVT.

J is TRBJ1-2 and V is TRBV5-1; TRBD1 aligns across 9 bases. The CDR3 covers 15 residues. V lost 4 bases to trimming and J lost 3 bases; unmatched junction nucleotides: 7. The V gene's germline CDR1 is SGHRS and CDR2 YFSETQ. The CDR3 DNA follows: TGCGCCAGCAGCGTATTACAGGGGGCGGACTATGGCTACACCTTC. Translation gives CASSVLQGADYGYTF.

The chain has TRBV6-1 and TRBJ2-1; possible D gene TRBD1, 5 bases. Germline lookup yields CDR1 MNHNS and CDR2 SASEGT. CDR3 length: 15 residues. V lost 2 bases to trimming and J lost 6 bases, with 14 bases between them. CDR3 protein: CASSEHPRTGNEQFF. The DNA of the CDR3 is TGTGCCAGCAGTGAACACCCTAGAACAGGCAATGAGCAGTTCTTC.

This clone has a count of ten or more. The V and J genes are TRBV24-1 and TRBJ2-7; 7 bases map to TRBD1. The CDR3 sequence is 13 residues long. Germline V gene lookup returns CDR1 KGHDR and CDR2 SFDVKD. With V trimmed by 3 bases and J by 5 bases, 3 bases remained unmatched. CDR3: CATSDVQGHEQYF. In nucleotides, the CDR3 is TGTGCCACCAGTGATGTACAGGGGCACGAGCAGTACTTC.

This CDR3 reads CASSPTGGPPYEQYF. The CDR3 nucleotides read TGTGCCAGCAGCCCGACAGGGGGCCCCCCCTACGAGCAGTACTTC. V gene TRBV9 combines with J gene TRBJ2-7, with 10 bases fitting TRBD1. The CDR3 has 15 residues. V shed 4 bases, J shed 2 bases, and the junction held 6 bases outside the gene matches. Germline V gives CDR1 SGDLS, CDR2 YYNGEE.

This chain links TRBV28 with TRBJ1-6; D ambiguous. Germline V gene data show CDR1 as MDHEN and CDR2 as SYDVKM. Trimming left V 6 bases short and J 10 bases short, with 16 bases between. The CDR3 extends over 14 amino acids. CDR3 loop: CASRGAGEGSPLHF. The CDR3 bases are TGTGCCAGCAGAGGTGCGGGTGAAGGATCACCCCTCCACTTT.

The chain employs TRBV5-1 and TRBJ1-4; the D is unclear. V lost 0 bases and J 1 base, leaving 7 bases between the germline ends. CDR3 length: 15 residues. Germline V gives CDR1 SGHRS, CDR2 YFSETQ. The CDR3 DNA reads as TGCGCCAGCAGCTTGGAGCCCGGAACTAATGAAAAACTGTTTTTT. Its protein is CASSLEPGTNEKLFF.

This rearrangement joins TRBV9 to TRBJ2-1, with D maybe TRBD1 (7 bases). Germline CDR1 is SGDLS and CDR2 is YYNGEE. Trimming cost V 0 bases and J 9 bases, with 19 bases left between them. The CDR3 loop spans 16 amino acids. The CDR3 region has the DNA TGTGCCAGCAGCGTAGGGGGCAGGGGGGCCGAAAGTGAGCAGTTCTTC. The encoded protein is CASSVGGRGAESEQFF.

In its sample, this clone was seen a few times. The CDR3 DNA follows: TGTGCCAGCAGCGCCGGGACTGCGAATTATGGCTACACCTTC. The encoded protein is CASSAGTANYGYTF. This chain links TRBV6-5 with TRBJ1-2; D might be TRBD1 (5 bases). V was cut by 6 bases and J by 5 bases, with 16 bases left in between. This CDR3 contains 14 residues. Germline V gene lookup returns CDR1 MNHEY and CDR2 SVGAGI.